The present TCR beta chain was sequenced within a study of cytomegalovirus exposure and HLA in healthy donors (dated by TCRdb to the late 2010s). At the level of the whole study: According to an earlier analysis of a few hundred of the donors, roughly 180 million T cells yielded 95 million to 140 million unique TCR beta sequences and around 280 Gb of sequence data. Rather than drawing on any new phenotypic data, the later analysis identified candidate immune exposures from TCR beta sequences and the way those sequences occurred across donors. The study profiled the T cell repertoires of 550 to 700 subjects by immunosequencing and related them to cytomegalovirus serostatus. Among the roughly 380 genotyped donors, about 83% belonged to the genetic ancestry cluster associated with self-reported Caucasian donors. A later genetic analysis used genome-wide SNP genotypes for about three fifths of the 666 donors, treating that subset as a discovery cohort. A later analysis re-analyzed previously published TCR beta repertoires from roughly 690 donors and added high-resolution HLA genotyping to study TCR occurrence patterns. To predict cytomegalovirus infection status, the study brought together high-throughput TCR immunosequencing, statistical association of individual TCRs with disease status, and machine learning. Every discovery cohort repertoire had been produced on one sequencing platform. The study aimed to test whether signatures of past pathogen exposure could be identified by cataloging public T cell receptors. Alongside the repertoire data, information on donor age, sex, ethnicity and CMV serostatus was compiled. To decide whether each TCR beta V gene segment behaved as functional or pseudogenic, an earlier analysis of some 540 of the donors relied on high-throughput TCR beta sequencing. HLA typing covered class I and class II loci at four-digit resolution. In addition to the first cohort of 666 subjects, a separate validation cohort of 130 or so different subjects was used. Roughly 290 gigabases of sequencing data and approximately 92 million unique TCR sequences made up an early release that covered 640 HLA-typed donors. The number of donors typed differed by locus, with roughly 620-630 for A, B, C, DRB1 and DQB1, around 520 for DQA1, under 610 for DPA1, and some 450 for DPB1. Among almost 400 genotyped donors of the cohort, an average of about 240,000 unique TCR beta nucleotide sequences were sequenced per donor, around 20% of them non-productive. Because of strong linkage in the cohort, a few DR-DQ haplotypes were treated as single units for association and clustering.

Here is what the overall study found, with its caveats: In a later analysis, 16,951 TCR beta sequences were associated with specific HLA alleles at a false discovery rate of 0.05. According to a later analysis, TCR association rates differed among HLA loci, with DRB1 alleles showing the most associated TCRs and HLA-C alleles showing the fewest. A cluster of highly shared sequence variants was judged likely to represent a technical artifact of the sequencing pipeline. While some public TCRs were present in many individuals, most TCR sequences turned up only very rarely across donors. CMV serostatus was the only immune exposure information available for the cohort. A further reported finding was that TCR beta sequences accurately predicted the HLA-A and HLA-B alleles for most subjects in the first cohort. Assigning TCR associations to individual alleles was difficult when HLA alleles, especially DR and DQ, strongly co-occurred. This cohort had only TCR beta chains sequenced, and the lack of alpha or paired-chain data limited which features could be detected. A total of roughly 160 TCR beta chains were listed by the study as associated with cytomegalovirus. According to a later analysis, parvovirus B19, influenza, CMV and Epstein-Barr virus appeared linked to several top co-occurrence clusters. An earlier analysis of approximately 570 of the donors showed that most TCR beta V segments appeared in productive rearrangements either about 90% or about 30% of the time, which broadly matched IMGT annotations. Because counts were too low, roughly 16 rarely observed V segments, including chromosome 9 orphons, were left out of the earlier analysis of a few hundred of the donors. A few of the identified cytomegalovirus-associated TCR beta chains were confirmed in vitro to be specific for cytomegalovirus antigens. Compared with equally common non-associated chains, HLA-associated TCR beta chains in a later analysis were more clonally expanded and had lower generation probabilities. In a later genetic analysis, a missense DCLRE1C variant was associated with V-gene and J-gene trimming of TCR beta chains, and the association was replicated in an independent cohort. In a later analysis, most CMV-associated TCR beta chains were found to appear HLA-restricted, with HLA associations seemingly driven largely by CMV exposure. Linkage disequilibrium might explain the correlated functional status among segregating V segments, but an unknown experimental factor could not be ruled out. In both the original and validation cohorts, the classifier was reported to diagnose cytomegalovirus status with high specificity and sensitivity. Sequencing depth was assumed to be roughly uniform across donors in the presence/absence analyses, though that assumption may not hold. It was suggested by the authors that the approach could potentially be generalized to other disease states and immunological phenotypes. According to a later genetic analysis, donors in an Asian-associated ancestry cluster had fewer N-insertions in productive TCRs than the approximately 710-donor mean. Because some donors lacked HLA typing at each locus, the association tests relied only on the typed subset.

The library came from the immunoSEQ multiplex PCR assay. For the multiplex PCR, a mixture combining 60 forward primers for TCR Vbeta segments and 13 reverse primers for TCR Jbeta segments was used. Amplification of the CDR3 region of rearranged TCR beta genes was performed with a multiplex PCR assay on genomic DNA. On the Illumina HiSeq System, the amplified TCR beta libraries were sequenced as 87-base-pair reads. Per the original workflow: A later analysis tallied some 79 million unique TCR beta chains across the 600 to 700 repertoires, and around 10 million of those chains were shared by two or more donors. Raw reads were error-corrected and collapsed into unique sequences with a nearest-neighbor algorithm that merged closely related sequences to remove PCR and sequencing errors. To assign V, D and J gene segments, CDR3 sequences were aligned to IMGT reference sequences. For a sequence to be retained, at least a six-nucleotide match to both a V gene segment and a J gene segment was required. A rearrangement counted as productive if the CDR3 had no stop codons and remained in frame with V and J, and every other rearrangement counted as non-productive. CDR3 was defined according to IMGT convention as the region running from the second conserved V-encoded cysteine to the conserved J-encoded phenylalanine. Sequences without an unambiguous match to a single V gene segment were excluded from the earlier analysis of 450 to 750 of the donors. An earlier analysis of some 500 of the donors classified V segments as functional when productive rearrangements were above 56.7% and as segregating when the standard deviation between donors was above 5%. A statistical classification framework was built for diagnosing cytomegalovirus status from the catalog of TCR beta chain sequences. In a later analysis, TCR nucleotide sequences were compared against IMGT/GENE-DB human TR gene sequences so that V and J genes could be assigned. In a later analysis, CDR3 sequences and most-parsimonious VDJ recombination scenarios were assigned using the TCRdist pipeline. In a later analysis, each TCR beta chain was defined by its CDR3 amino acid sequence together with its V-gene family, and reads without a unique V-gene family were excluded. To address suspected cross-contamination and a sequencing artifact, a later analysis removed 592 highly shared, low-generation-probability nucleotide sequences. A later analysis calculated a clonal expansion index for each public chain from normalized within-repertoire ranks of inferred template counts. In a later analysis, generation probabilities were computed with a VDJ recombination model fitted to out-of-frame rearrangements, and the resulting probabilities were checked against IGoR. In a later analysis, TCR-TCR, TCR-HLA and TCR-CMV co-occurrence was scored with hypergeometric tests, and a repertoire-size bias correction was applied to TCR pairs. To estimate false discovery rates, a later analysis permuted the HLA or CMV assignments 20 times. In a later analysis, co-occurring TCRs were grouped with DBSCAN, and TCRdist sequence similarity was added when clustering was performed within HLA-allele-positive subsets. Co-occurrence clustering excluded repertoires with fewer than 30,000 or more than 120,000 public chains, plus five with anomalous nucleotide sharing. The source is immuneACCESS, and TCRdb retained only in-frame sequences with V and J called. Part of the clones is not carried over; for the studies checked, unresolved V genes explain less than half of this, and the remainder is unexplained. The DNA was the basis for D and trimming; V, J and clone size are from that table. The sample table holds roughly 180,000 clones, of which 75% to 85% were seen once. About 2% of the sample belongs to the ten largest clones.

The cohort comprised 670 or so healthy bone marrow donors. At the time of sampling, all cohort members were nominally healthy, though unrecorded immune exposures were likely present. The donor was CMV seropositive and was included in the group of 300 or so seropositive cohort members. Every donor gave a peripheral blood sample, and the peripheral blood mononuclear cells from that sample were used for TCR beta sequencing. Genomic DNA was extracted from the blood cell samples with the Qiagen DNeasy Blood Extraction Kit. About this clone: Its antigen has not been determined. No base qualities exist here, and no much larger clone lies one base off it.

The material sequenced was PBMCs. This clonotype was sampled from a woman younger than 35 in good health and CMV-seropositive.

This receptor has the CDR3 CASSAGLLTDTQYF. The DNA sequence is given as TGTGCCAGCAGTGCGGGGTTACTCACAGATACGCAGTATTTT. The chain uses TRBV2 and TRBJ2-3; 5 matching bases give a weak D call of TRBD2. The CDR3 has 14 amino acids, counting the end cysteine and phenylalanine. The read is trimmed to its CDR3 DNA, 42 bases read in frame from base 1. CDR1 is given as SNHLY and CDR2 as FYNNEI, both from the germline V gene. V is pared back by 4 bases and J by 2 bases, with 10 bases lying between the germline termini. Beyond the CDR3, the reference TRBV2 and TRBJ2-3 genes provide the residues; the full variable domain reads: EPEVTQTPSHQVTQMGQEVILRCVPISNHLYFYWYRQILGQKVEFLVSFYNNEISEKSEIFDDQFSVERPDGSNFTLKIRSTKLEDSAMYFCASSAGLLTDTQYFGPGTRLTVL.